Below, 16 T cell receptor beta chains from the same sample are listed, as sequenced in a study of control samples from healthy donors and cancer patients. The data were produced by immunoSEQ multiplex PCR, yet TCRdb's version contains in-frame clones alone and is incomplete. The top ten clones hold approximately 2.7% of a sample with about 130,000 clones, around 90% of them seen once. Input material: blood. These TCRs come from a man aged 18 to 30 in good health.

This rearrangement joins TRBV11-2 to TRBJ1-3, with D tentatively TRBD1 (5 bases). The germline gives CDR1 SGHAT, CDR2 FQNNGV. This CDR3 has 16 residues. The V gene lost 1 base and the J gene lost 4 bases, with 14 bases spanning the gap. The CDR3 sequence: CASSLVPRGKGNTIYF. The CDR3 region has the DNA TGTGCCAGCAGCTTAGTTCCCCGGGGGAAAGGAAACACCATATATTTT.

The V and J genes are TRBV19 and TRBJ2-3, with a tentative D call TRBD2 (6 bases). Germline lookup yields CDR1 LNHDA and CDR2 SQIVND (reference sequence). Trimming stripped 5 bases from V and 5 bases from J, with 8 bases between. The CDR3 has 12 amino acids. The CDR3 is CASSRGGDTQYF. For the CDR3, the DNA is TGTGCCAGTAGTCGGGGAGGAGATACGCAGTATTTT. Combining the CDR3 with reference TRBV19 and TRBJ2-3 gives the whole variable domain DGGITQSPKYLFRKEGQNVTLSCEQNLNHDAMYWYRQDPGQGLRLIYYSQIVNDFQKGDIAEGYSVSREKKESFPLTVTSAQKNPTAFYLCASSRGGDTQYFGPGTRLTVL.

J is TRBJ2-3 and V is TRBV2; D is perhaps TRBD1 (6 bases). Per the germline V gene, CDR1 is SNHLY and CDR2 is FYNNEI. The CDR3 has 16 residues. V was cut by 6 bases and J by 3 bases, with 19 bases left in between. The CDR3 spells CASRPGTQRATDTQYF. The CDR3 nucleotides are TGTGCCAGCAGACCCGGGACACAAAGAGCGACAGATACGCAGTATTTT.

This rearrangement joins TRBV14 to TRBJ1-5; 7 bases are shared with TRBD1. The V segment lost 5 bases and the J segment 5 bases; nucleotides outside the gene matches: 6. Germline assignment: CDR1 SGHDN and CDR2 FVKESK. This CDR3 is 14 amino acids long. CDR3 region: CASSLTGSDQPQHF. The CDR3 nucleotides read TGTGCCAGCAGCTTGACAGGGAGTGATCAGCCCCAGCATTTT.

The rearrangement links TRBV7-9 to TRBJ2-3, with TRBD2 matching over 10 bases. V lost 1 base and J lost 1; bases outside the gene matches: 2. Looked up from germline, CDR1 is SEHNR and CDR2 is FQNEAQ (reference sequence). The CDR3 runs to 16 residues. CDR3 in DNA: TGTGCCAGCAGCTTAGGCGGGACTAGCGGCACAGATACGCAGTATTTT. Protein sequence: CASSLGGTSGTDTQYF.

The rearrangement uses TRBV6-2 or TRBV6-3 and TRBJ2-5, with D hard to call. This CDR3 is 16 amino acids long. The ends were cut back, 0 bases at V and 4 bases at J, with 15 bases in the middle. The germline CDR1 and CDR2 sequences are MNHEY and SVGEGT. DNA of the CDR3: TGTGCCAGCAGTTACTCGATCGAGCAGTTGGGAGAGACCCAGTACTTC. Amino acid sequence: CASSYSIEQLGETQYF.

The chain couples TRBV10-3 to TRBJ2-7; TRBD2 aligns across 14 bases. The CDR3 extends over 16 amino acids. J lost 3 bases, V lost 8 bases, and 9 bases had no gene match. CDR1 is ENHRY and CDR2 is SYGVKD in the germline V gene. This CDR3 is CAISLGGTSGSYEQYV. The CDR3 nucleotides are TGTGCCATCTCATTGGGAGGGACTAGCGGGAGCTACGAGCAGTACGTC.

The rearrangement joins TRBV29-1 to TRBJ2-3, with D tentatively TRBD2 (6 bases). Per the germline V gene, CDR1 is SQVTM and CDR2 is ANQGSEA. Trimming removed 7 bases at V and 7 bases at J, with 15 bases between. The CDR3 consists of 12 residues. In DNA, the CDR3 is TGCAGCGGCCGCGGGGACTCCTATACGCAGTATTTT. This encodes CSGRGDSYTQYF.

The chain recombines TRBV19 with TRBJ1-5; D is undetermined. Trimming pared 5 bases from V and 9 bases from J, leaving 14 bases between. This CDR3 comprises 13 residues. The V gene's germline CDR1 is LNHDA and CDR2 SQIVND (reference sequence). In DNA form, the CDR3 reads TGTGCCAGTAGTTCCAACGACCCCAGGCCCCAGCATTTT. Translating it yields CASSSNDPRPQHF.

This chain joins TRBV3-1 (or the pseudogene TRBV3-2) and TRBJ2-5, with a possible D match to TRBD2 (7 bases). Germline loops: CDR1 LGHDT, CDR2 YNNKEL (reference sequence). Trimming cost V 0 bases and J 1 base, with 9 bases left between them. The CDR3 runs to 15 residues. CDR3 residues: CASSQDRGGQETQYF. In nucleotides, the CDR3 is TGTGCCAGCAGCCAAGATAGGGGGGGCCAAGAGACCCAGTACTTC.

V is TRBV5-1 and J is TRBJ2-1, with 14 bases fitting TRBD2. The CDR3 contains 16 residues. Unmatched junction bases numbered 3, after V lost 4 bases and J lost 3 bases. CDR1 SGHRS and CDR2 YFSETQ come from the germline V gene. The CDR3 DNA is TGCGCCAGCAGCGGGACTAGCGGGGGTATCTACAATGAGCAGTTCTTC. Translated: CASSGTSGGIYNEQFF.

The rearrangement joins TRBV7-9 to TRBJ1-6; 10 bases agree with TRBD1. Looked up from germline, CDR1 is SEHNR and CDR2 is FQNEAQ (reference sequence). After removal of 6 bases from V and 9 bases from J, the junction contained 8 bases not matched to a gene. The CDR3 has 15 residues. For the CDR3, the DNA is TGTGCCAGCAGGCGATCCGGGACAGGGGCTTCACCCCTCCACTTT. Encoded protein: CASRRSGTGASPLHF.

The chain combines TRBV19 with TRBJ2-1; 10 bases fit TRBD2. The V and J ends lost 2 bases and 4 bases, in that order; junction bases with no gene match: 5. The CDR3 has 16 amino acids. The germline V gene has CDR1 LNHDA and CDR2 SQIVND (reference sequence). The CDR3 sequence is CASSIISSGGYNEQFF. The CDR3, as DNA: TGTGCCAGTAGTATAATATCTAGCGGGGGTTACAATGAGCAGTTCTTC.

Note on this clone: Other DNA sequences of this sample code for an identical CDR3. The V call is TRBV28, the J call TRBJ2-1, with 7 bases lining up with TRBD2. The CDR3 has 14 amino acids. Trimming removed 5 bases from V and 4 bases from J; junction bases left unmatched: 5. Germline values: CDR1 MDHEN, CDR2 SYDVKM. This chain's CDR3 is CASSSGTGYNEQFF. The CDR3 DNA is TGTGCCAGCAGTAGCGGGACGGGTTACAATGAGCAGTTCTTC.

This sequence joins TRBV7-8 and TRBJ1-3; a weak D match, TRBD1 (6 bases). Germline loops: CDR1 SGHVS, CDR2 FQNEAQ. Trimming pared 2 bases from V and 8 bases from J, leaving 16 bases between. This CDR3 has 15 amino acids. CDR3 sequence (DNA): TGTGCCAGCAGCTTACAGGGGCGAGCGCGGTACACCATATATTTT. Its translation: CASSLQGRARYTIYF.

CDR3 nucleotides: TGTGCCAGCAGCTTAGAAAGGACCAGCAATGAGCAGTTCTTC. Translation gives CASSLERTSNEQFF. This rearrangement joins TRBV11-1 to TRBJ2-1; D remains ambiguous. This CDR3 region has 14 residues. Deletions cut 1 base from V and 6 bases from J, with 10 bases between. Germline assignment: CDR1 SGHAT and CDR2 FQDESV (reference sequence).